These T cell receptor beta chains were read from a single sample in a study of T cells in Graves' hyperthyroidism and ophthalmopathy. From the multiplex PCR reads, TCRdb called clonotypes with MiXCR, one entry per CDR3 protein. Of around 520,000 distinct CDR3 sequences in the sample, over 13% were seen once. The sample was blood. The receptors originated from a woman aged 18-29 years with Graves' hyperthyroidism. The CDR3 runs from the conserved cysteine through the conserved F or W. Fields, in order: clone size, D gene, V gene, J gene, CDR3 DNA, CDR3 protein. The D gene is left open where the match is weak. Clone size is not always given. Where it is, it says once, few, many or a class for expanded clones.

>NA|NA|TRBV4-1|TRBJ2-3
TGCGCCAGCAGCCTCCCCCGGAGGGGGAAAGCAGATACGCAGTATTTT
CASSLPRRGKADTQYF
>NA|TRBD2|TRBV7-9|TRBJ2-2
TGTGCCAGCAGCCCCCGACTAGCGGATGGCACCGGGGAGCTGTTTTTT
CASSPRLADGTGELFF
>many|TRBD2|TRBV12-3/TRBV12-4|TRBJ2-5
TGTGCCAGCAGTTTAGCAGTGGGACTAGCGGGAGGGGGCCAAGAGACCCAGTACTTC
CASSLAVGLAGGGQETQYF
>many|NA|TRBV7-3|TRBJ2-7
TGTGCCAGCAGCCCGGGACCGTCTTCGTCTGAGCAGTACTTC
CASSPGPSSSEQYF
>many|TRBD2|TRBV13|TRBJ2-3
TGTGCCAGCAGCTTAGAACGGGAGGTCGTAGATACGCAGTATTTT
CASSLEREVVDTQYF
>many|TRBD1|TRBV10-3|TRBJ1-6
TGTGCCATCAGTGCCGGGGACAGTAATTCACCCCTCCACTTT
CAISAGDSNSPLHF
>many|NA|TRBV7-9|TRBJ1-1
TGTGCCAGCAGCTTAGGACAGTGGATGCTTGAAGCTTTCTTT
CASSLGQWMLEAFF
>many|NA|TRBV10-2|TRBJ2-5
TGCGCCAGCAGTCTCATGAGCCAAGAGACCCAGTACTTC
CASSLMSQETQYF
>many|TRBD2|TRBV3-1|TRBJ2-2
TGTGCCAGCAGCCTTACTAGCGGGAGTACCGGGGAGCTGTTTTTT
CASSLTSGSTGELFF
>many|TRBD2|TRBV9|TRBJ2-3
TGTGCCAGCAGCGCGACTAGCGGAGTTGAAACTGCTAGCACAGATACGCAGTATTTT
CASSATSGVETASTDTQYF
>few|TRBD1|TRBV10-3|TRBJ1-1
TGTGCCATCACCGGGACAGTGAACACTGAAGCTTTCTTT
CAITGTVNTEAFF
>many|TRBD1|TRBV15|TRBJ1-5
TGTGCCACCAGCAGAGTTGGGACAGGCGGAGCGCCCCAGCATTTT
CATSRVGTGGAPQHF